This T cell receptor beta chain derives from a study of CD8+ T cells in alopecia areata. Across the whole study: In an open-label trial, patients got 5 to 10 mg tofacitinib twice daily. The study gave tofacitinib for 6 to 18 months, then 6 months off drug.

The CDR3 is made up of 12 amino acids. The V gene's germline CDR1 is SEHNR and CDR2 FQNEAQ (reference sequence). Trimming stripped 8 bases from V and 5 bases from J, with 13 bases between. RNA was isolated and reverse transcribed to cDNA, the sequencing template. Profiled with immunoSEQ multiplex PCR; TCRdb holds only in-frame clones, not every one. This table has approximately 200,000 clones, 55% to 70% appearing once. As to treatment: oral pan-JAK inhibitor, 5-10 mg twice daily. Sequencing used CD4+ T cells sorted from blood, obtained at week 4, from a patient treated with tofacitinib. The sequence derives from a human donor with alopecia areata. The V and J genes are TRBV7-9 and TRBJ2-7; D unresolved. The CDR3 is CASGPGWNEQYF. CDR3 nucleotides: TGTGCCAGCGGCCCCGGGTGGAACGAGCAGTACTTC. Full variable domain (rest looked up from reference TRBV7-9 and TRBJ2-7): DTGVSQNPRHKITKRGQNVTFRCDPISEHNRLYWYRQTLGQGPEFLTYFQNEAQLEKSRLLSDRFSAERPKGSFSTLEIQRTEQGDSAMYLCASGPGWNEQYFGPGTRLTVT.